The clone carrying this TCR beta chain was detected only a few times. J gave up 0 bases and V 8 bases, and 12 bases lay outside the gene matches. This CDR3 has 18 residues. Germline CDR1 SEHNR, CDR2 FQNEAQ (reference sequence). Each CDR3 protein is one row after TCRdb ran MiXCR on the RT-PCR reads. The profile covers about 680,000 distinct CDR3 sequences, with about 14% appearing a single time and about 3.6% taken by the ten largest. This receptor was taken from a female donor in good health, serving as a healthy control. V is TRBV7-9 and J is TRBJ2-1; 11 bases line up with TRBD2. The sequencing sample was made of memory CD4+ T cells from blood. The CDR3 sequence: CASPGQGLAGGSYNEQFF. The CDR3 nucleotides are TGTGCCAGCCCGGGTCAGGGTCTAGCGGGAGGCTCCTACAATGAGCAGTTCTTC.